Given below is one TCR beta chain in context. Its antigen is unidentified. Distinct nucleotide sequences in the sample also encode this CDR3. This sample was included in a study of Ad26.COV2.S vaccination and SARS-CoV-2 variants. Study-level background: The trial was COV1001 and the donor's arm was Ad26.COV2.S. Intramuscular Ad26.COV2.S doses were given once or twice, 56 days apart.

Overall study results and limits: Spike-specific TCR breadth ran higher among vaccine recipients than placebo recipients.

Regarding treatment: some 20 received Ad26.COV2.S at low or high dose, single or two shots; about 5 received placebo; per-sample allocation not given. On day 63 after the first injection, vaccine and placebo recipients gave samples. Sequenced by immunoSEQ multiplex PCR; TCRdb stores in-frame clones only, minus some. The table includes some 350,000 clones, roughly 90% detected once. This CDR3 has 12 amino acids. The germline V gene has CDR1 SGDLS and CDR2 YYNGEE. The J segment lost 8 bases and the V segment lost 3 bases, leaving 4 bases of the junction unmatched. The receptor comes from a person between 18 and 60 years old who received the Ad26.COV2.S COVID-19 vaccine or a placebo. The chain joins TRBV9 to TRBJ1-1; TRBD1 agrees at 7 bases. The source material was peripheral blood, sampled in a trial of Ad26.COV2.S vaccine versus placebo. CDR3 loop: CASSAGTAEAFF. CDR3 nucleotide sequence: TGTGCCAGCAGCGCTGGGACAGCCGAAGCTTTCTTT.